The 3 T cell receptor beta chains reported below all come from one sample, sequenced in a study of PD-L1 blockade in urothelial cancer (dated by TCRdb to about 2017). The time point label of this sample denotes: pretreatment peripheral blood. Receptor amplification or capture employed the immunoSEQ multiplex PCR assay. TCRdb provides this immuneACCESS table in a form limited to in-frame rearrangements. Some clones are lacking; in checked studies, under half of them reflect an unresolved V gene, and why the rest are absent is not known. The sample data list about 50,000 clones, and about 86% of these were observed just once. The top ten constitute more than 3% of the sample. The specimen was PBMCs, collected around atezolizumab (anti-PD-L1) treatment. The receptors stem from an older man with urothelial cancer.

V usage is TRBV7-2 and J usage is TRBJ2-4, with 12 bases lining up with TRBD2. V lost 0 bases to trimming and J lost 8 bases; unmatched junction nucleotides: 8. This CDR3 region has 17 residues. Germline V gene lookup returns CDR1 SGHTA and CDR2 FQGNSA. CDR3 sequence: CASSLASPSGRAHIQYF. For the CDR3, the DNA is TGTGCCAGCAGCTTAGCCAGCCCTAGCGGGAGGGCACACATTCAGTACTTC.

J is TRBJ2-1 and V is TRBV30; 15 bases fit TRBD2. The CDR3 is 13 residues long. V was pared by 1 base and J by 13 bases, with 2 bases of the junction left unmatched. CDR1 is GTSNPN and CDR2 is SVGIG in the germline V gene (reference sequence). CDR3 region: CAWSGTSGGDQFF. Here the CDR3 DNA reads TGTGCCTGGAGTGGGACTAGCGGGGGGGATCAGTTCTTC.

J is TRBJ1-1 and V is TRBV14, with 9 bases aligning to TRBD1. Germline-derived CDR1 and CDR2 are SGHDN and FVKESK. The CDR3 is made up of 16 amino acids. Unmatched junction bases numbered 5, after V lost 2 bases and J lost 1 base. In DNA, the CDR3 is TGTGCCAGCAGCCAATTCTCGGGACAGGGGAACACTGAAGCTTTCTTT. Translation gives CASSQFSGQGNTEAFF.